The sequence of this T cell receptor beta chain was determined in a study of pediatric ulcerative colitis. The study, taken as a whole, reports: Clonal expansions reduced rectal repertoire diversity in acute severe colitis.

This was a survey-level run. TCRdb's table, derived via immunoSEQ multiplex PCR, lists solely in-frame clones and lacks some. The sample holds more than 50,000 clones, 70% to 85% seen once. The CDR3 contains 17 residues. The V gene end was trimmed by 1 base and the J gene end by 12 bases; junction bases not matched to a gene: 16. Germline V gene sequence: CDR1 MGHDK, CDR2 SYGVNS. A word on this clone: Its antigen is unknown.

V is TRBV25-1 and J is TRBJ2-1, with 9 bases lining up with TRBD1. The sequencing input was blood. The source of this sequence is a boy aged 5-17 years with moderate ulcerative colitis. CDR3 residues: CASSELSGTGPLRGQFF. CDR3 sequence (DNA): TGTGCCAGCAGTGAATTATCAGGGACAGGGCCGTTGAGGGGGCAGTTCTTC. The entire variable domain, with the rest obtained from reference TRBV25-1 and TRBJ2-1, is as follows: EADIYQTPRYLVIGTGKKITLECSQTMGHDKMYWYQQDPGMELHLIHYSYGVNSTEKGDLSSESTVSRIRTEHFPLTLESARPSHTSQYLCASSELSGTGPLRGQFFGPGTRLTVL.